This entry lists 24 T cell receptor beta chains sequenced from one sample in a study of early T cells in non-severe SARS-CoV-2 infection. TCRdb processed the 5' RACE reads anew with MiXCR; each CDR3 protein has one entry. Of over 35,000 distinct CDR3 sequences detected, about 6.5% appear once; the ten largest clones hold around 20%. Sample: whole blood, taken at baseline. These receptors originate from an adult who was a healthcare worker with PCR-confirmed SARS-CoV-2 infection or an uninfected control (not recorded which).

This clonotype was observed at least ten times. The V gene is TRBV7-3, the J gene TRBJ2-1; 10 bases agree with TRBD2. Germline CDR1 and CDR2: SGHTA and FQGTGA. There are 15 residues in the CDR3. The V segment lost 4 bases and the J segment 7 bases; nucleotides outside the gene matches: 7. Here the CDR3 DNA reads TGTGCCAGCAGCTCGCCTAGCGGGGGACCGAATGAGCAGTTCTTC. Residues: CASSSPSGGPNEQFF.

There are many counts of this clonotype. The chain employs TRBV12-3 or TRBV12-4 and TRBJ1-1; tentative D call: TRBD1 (5 bases). The CDR3 runs 14 residues. Trimming removed 3 bases from V and 1 base from J, with 9 bases in between. CDR3 amino acids: CASSFTRGNTEAFF. CDR3 nucleotides: TGTGCCAGCAGTTTTACGAGGGGGAACACTGAAGCTTTCTTT.

J is TRBJ2-3 and V is TRBV5-1; TRBD2 aligns across 10 bases. Per germline, CDR1 SGHRS and CDR2 YFSETQ. The V gene end was trimmed by 4 bases and the J gene end by 2 bases; junction bases not matched to a gene: 7. The CDR3 length is 16 residues. The CDR3 DNA sequence: TGCGCCAGCAGCGCTACTAGCGGGGCACCCACAGATACGCAGTATTTT. Encoded protein: CASSATSGAPTDTQYF.

This clonotype was detected ten times or more. The genes are TRBV7-2 and TRBJ2-1; TRBD2 matches at 7 bases. CDR3 length: 15 amino acids. Germline loops: CDR1 SGHTA, CDR2 FQGNSA. V lost 2 bases and J lost 6; bases outside the gene matches: 7. The CDR3 reads CASSLRAGTTNEQFF. DNA of the CDR3: TGTGCCAGCAGCTTACGGGCCGGGACTACCAATGAGCAGTTCTTC.

This clonotype was recorded many times. One junction end does not reproduce the germline sequence, and a read error may be involved. The rearrangement uses TRBV3-1 and TRBJ2-3; no clear D gene. CDR3 size: 18 residues. The germline CDR1 and CDR2 sequences are LGHDT and YNNKEL (reference sequence). CDR3 in DNA: TGTGCCAGCACCCAAGGCTCCCCCCTGGCGGCAAGCACAGATACGCAGTATTTT. This translates into CASTQGSPLAASTDTQYF.

This clonotype was found many times. The chain has TRBV14 and TRBJ1-6; tentative D call: TRBD1 (5 bases). Germline CDR1 and CDR2: SGHDN and FVKESK. The CDR3 loop spans 15 amino acids. The V and J ends lost 4 bases and 8 bases respectively, with 15 bases between them. This CDR3 is CASSRGTADHSPLHF. Here the CDR3 DNA reads TGTGCCAGCAGCCGCGGGACGGCTGATCATTCACCCCTCCACTTT.

This clonotype has ten or more counts. This chain joins TRBV5-1 and TRBJ2-1; D is possibly TRBD1 or TRBD2 (5 bases each). The CDR3 runs 15 residues. CDR1 and CDR2 (germline): SGHRS, YFSETQ. The V and J ends lost 3 bases and 7 bases respectively, with 17 bases between them. The CDR3 sequence is CASSYEEGYGNEQFF. CDR3 nucleotides: TGCGCCAGCAGCTATGAAGAGGGGTATGGTAATGAGCAGTTCTTC.

This clonotype was counted between two and nine times. The chain uses TRBV6-1 and TRBJ2-3, with 10 bases aligning to TRBD2. The J segment lost 3 bases and the V segment lost 0 bases, leaving 3 bases of the junction unmatched. There are 16 residues in the CDR3. Germline CDR1 MNHNS, CDR2 SASEGT. The CDR3 loop is CASSEAPLAGTDTQYF. The CDR3 region has the DNA TGTGCCAGCAGTGAAGCCCCACTAGCGGGGACAGATACGCAGTATTTT.

At least ten counts were recorded for this clonotype. Written as DNA, the CDR3 is TGTGCCAGCAGTTCCAGGGGGCGAGGAACTGAAGCTTTCTTT. As protein: CASSSRGRGTEAFF. The V call is TRBV6-2 or TRBV6-3, the J call TRBJ1-1, with 8 bases that match TRBD1. The CDR3 extends over 14 amino acids. Per the germline V gene, CDR1 is MNHEY and CDR2 is SVGEGT. Unmatched junction bases numbered 6, after V lost 4 bases and J lost 5 bases.

This clonotype was observed at least ten times. V gene TRBV2 combines with J gene TRBJ2-7; D is possibly TRBD1 (6 bases). CDR3 length: 14 amino acids. Per the germline V gene, CDR1 is SNHLY and CDR2 is FYNNEI. Trimming stripped 1 base from V and 6 bases from J, with 13 bases between. The CDR3 protein is CASSEGYNRAEQYF. DNA of the CDR3: TGTGCCAGCAGTGAAGGGTATAACAGGGCCGAGCAGTACTTC.

This chain uses TRBV29-1 with TRBJ2-5; 9 bases match TRBD2. Germline V gene lookup returns CDR1 SQVTM and CDR2 ANQGSEA. V was pared by 7 bases and J by 5 bases, with 2 bases of the junction left unmatched. The CDR3 length is 11 residues. CDR3 sequence: CSGGLAETQYF. In DNA, the CDR3 is TGCAGCGGGGGACTAGCCGAGACCCAGTACTTC.

This clonotype was seen a few times. One end of the junction is discordant with germline, which a read error may explain. The rearrangement uses TRBV20-1 and TRBJ2-3; 8 bases match TRBD2. Germline CDR1 is DFQATT and CDR2 is SNEGSKA (reference sequence). This CDR3 has 14 residues. The CDR3 DNA is TGCAGTGCCAGAGGTCCTAGCGGGACAGATACGCAGTATTTT. Residues: CSARGPSGTDTQYF.

This clonotype occurred many times. The chain employs TRBV5-4 and TRBJ1-3; no clear D. The germline V gene has CDR1 SGHNT and CDR2 YYREEE (reference sequence). This CDR3 is built from 15 residues. Deletions cut 1 base from V and 0 bases from J, with 8 bases between. CDR3 loop: CASSLKADSGNTIYF. For the CDR3, the DNA is TGTGCCAGCAGCTTGAAGGCGGACTCTGGAAACACCATATATTTT. Combining the CDR3 with reference TRBV5-4 and TRBJ1-3 gives the whole variable domain ETGVTQSPTHLIKTRGQQVTLRCSSQSGHNTVSWYQQALGQGPQFIFQYYREEENGRGNFPPRFSGLQFPNYSSELNVNALELDDSALYLCASSLKADSGNTIYFGEGSWLTVV.

The rearrangement uses TRBV11-3 and TRBJ2-7; possible D gene TRBD2, 5 bases. Trimming took 1 base from V and 1 from J, leaving 5 bases between them. The CDR3 runs 13 residues. The V gene's germline CDR1 is SGHNT and CDR2 YENEEA. The DNA of the CDR3 is TGTGCCAGCAGCTTAGGGGAGTCCTACGAGCAGTACTTC. Amino acids: CASSLGESYEQYF.

The chain uses TRBV4-1 and TRBJ2-7; 10 bases are shared with TRBD2. V lost 7 bases, J lost 3 bases, and 9 bases stayed unmatched. CDR1 is MGHRA and CDR2 is YSYEKL in the germline V gene. The CDR3 runs to 15 residues. The CDR3 region has the DNA TGCGCCAGCACCCCTTCTAGCGGGGGAAGCTACGAGCAGTACTTC. It encodes CASTPSSGGSYEQYF.

This clonotype was recorded many times. The chain couples TRBV29-1 to TRBJ2-1; D gene unclear. CDR1 and CDR2 from the germline V gene are SQVTM and ANQGSEA. Trimming pared 0 bases from V and 4 bases from J, leaving 16 bases between. This CDR3 region has 16 residues. The CDR3 bases are TGCAGCGTTGAAGATCAGTCGTCACAGCGATACAATGAGCAGTTCTTC. Amino acid sequence: CSVEDQSSQRYNEQFF.

This clonotype was counted only a few times. V gene TRBV4-3 combines with J gene TRBJ1-1; D is perhaps TRBD1 (5 bases). There are 13 residues in the CDR3. The V gene lost 5 bases and the J gene lost 3 bases, with 10 bases spanning the gap. Germline CDR1 is LGHNA and CDR2 is YSLEER. The CDR3 DNA reads TGCGCCAGCAGCAGCAGGGAGGACACTGAAGCTTTCTTT. Protein: CASSSREDTEAFF.

This clonotype was seen a few times. The chain combines TRBV11-2 with TRBJ2-1; TRBD2 matches 10 bases. The junction had 14 bases not matched to a gene; V was cut back by 2 bases and J by 10 bases. This CDR3 comprises 17 residues. Germline V CDR1 and CDR2: SGHAT, FQNNGV. The CDR3 reads CASSLLGASGGLQEQFF. In DNA form, the CDR3 reads TGTGCCAGCAGCTTACTCGGCGCTAGCGGGGGACTACAGGAGCAGTTCTTC.

This clonotype was detected many times. V and J are TRBV5-4 and TRBJ1-2, with 8 bases identical to TRBD1. Germline V gene data show CDR1 as SGHNT and CDR2 as YYREEE (reference sequence). This CDR3 comprises 15 residues. Germline trimming cut 3 bases from V and 0 bases from J; bases unmatched to any gene: 4. The CDR3 protein is CASSSTGDSNYGYTF. CDR3 nucleotide sequence: TGTGCCAGCAGCTCGACAGGGGATTCTAACTATGGCTACACCTTC.

This clonotype was seen at least ten times. The rearrangement uses TRBV7-2 and TRBJ2-1; possible D gene TRBD1, 6 bases. The CDR3 loop spans 17 amino acids. Germline V gene lookup returns CDR1 SGHTA and CDR2 FQGNSA. Trimming left V 1 base short and J 9 bases short, with 22 bases between. DNA of the CDR3: TGTGCCAGCAGCTTAGTGGGGACGGGGCCAGGGGTTAGTGAGCAGTTCTTC. Amino acids: CASSLVGTGPGVSEQFF.

This clonotype was observed a handful of times. The chain combines TRBV7-9 with TRBJ2-3; unclear D gene. The germline gives CDR1 SEHNR, CDR2 FQNEAQ (reference sequence). The CDR3 is made up of 13 amino acids. V lost 5 bases and J 10 bases, leaving 16 bases between the germline ends. The chain's CDR3 is CASSHPDPGAQYF. In DNA, the CDR3 is TGTGCCAGCAGCCACCCCGATCCTGGTGCGCAGTATTTT.

In this sample, this clonotype turned up many times. This chain joins TRBV28 and TRBJ2-3; 12 bases match TRBD2. CDR3 size: 16 residues. Looked up from germline, CDR1 is MDHEN and CDR2 is SYDVKM. Trimming cost V 8 bases and J 2 bases; bases outside gene matches: 8. In nucleotides, the CDR3 is TGTGCCAGCGGAAAGACTAGCGGGAGAGACACAGATACGCAGTATTTT. Protein sequence: CASGKTSGRDTDTQYF.

At least ten counts were recorded for this clonotype. V and J are TRBV7-2 and TRBJ2-5; D is unresolved. This CDR3 region has 13 residues. V dropped 4 bases and J dropped 3 bases, with 9 bases sitting between them. CDR1 SGHTA and CDR2 FQGNSA come from the germline V gene. Here the CDR3 reads CASSSPVKETQYF. As DNA, the CDR3 is TGTGCCAGCAGCTCTCCCGTTAAAGAGACCCAGTACTTC.

This clonotype occurred a few times. The chain employs TRBV10-2 and TRBJ1-1; 7 bases line up with TRBD1. Trimming cost V 4 bases and J 8 bases; bases outside gene matches: 7. CDR1 and CDR2 (germline): WSHSY, SAAADI. CDR3 size: 13 residues. CDR3 DNA: TGCGCCAGCAGTGCCACGACAGGGCAAGAAGCTTTCTTT. It translates to CASSATTGQEAFF.